This T cell receptor beta chain was profiled in a study of T-cell reconstitution after alpha-beta-depleted transplantation in children. The study's findings and limits: High day-60 TCRbeta diversity in some patients came from surviving recipient T cells and thymic progenitors.

Note on this clonotype: The antigen remains undetermined.

There are 14 residues in the CDR3. V was pared by 3 bases and J by 1 base, with 2 bases of the junction left unmatched. Per the germline V gene, CDR1 is SQVTM and CDR2 is ANQGSEA. Using unique molecular identifiers, the investigators prepared the TCRbeta library. From the PCR reads, TCRdb called clonotypes with MiXCR, one entry per CDR3 protein. The sample has approximately 800,000 distinct CDR3 sequences; under 20% are singletons. The input for sequencing was PBMCs, mostly from graft donor cells, taken 360 days after TCRalphabeta/CD19-depleted stem cell transplant. The clonotype was recovered from a male patient younger than 18 who had a stem cell transplant for acute lymphoblastic leukemia, so the T cells may come from the graft donor. The genes are TRBV29-1 and TRBJ2-1, with 8 bases that match TRBD2. The CDR3 DNA reads as TGCAGCGTTGAGAAGCGGGAGTCCTACAATGAGCAGTTCTTC. Protein product: CSVEKRESYNEQFF.